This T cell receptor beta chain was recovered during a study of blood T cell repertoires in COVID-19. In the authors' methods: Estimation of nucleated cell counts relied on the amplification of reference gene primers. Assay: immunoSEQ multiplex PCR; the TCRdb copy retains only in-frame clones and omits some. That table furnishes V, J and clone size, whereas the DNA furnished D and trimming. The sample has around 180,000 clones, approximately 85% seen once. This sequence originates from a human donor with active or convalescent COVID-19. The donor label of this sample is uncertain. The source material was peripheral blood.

Here the CDR3 reads CASSMGEADYNEQFF. The CDR3 region has the DNA TGTGCCAGTAGTATGGGGGAGGCCGACTACAATGAGCAGTTCTTC. The J gene is TRBJ2-1, the V gene TRBV19; perhaps TRBD2 as D (6 bases). V was shortened by 3 bases and J by 3 bases, with 12 bases between the two germline ends. This CDR3 region has 15 residues. Germline CDR1 reads LNHDA; CDR2 reads SQIVND (reference sequence). The variable domain in full, completed from reference TRBV19 and TRBJ2-1, reads DGGITQSPKYLFRKEGQNVTLSCEQNLNHDAMYWYRQDPGQGLRLIYYSQIVNDFQKGDIAEGYSVSREKKESFPLTVTSAQKNPTAFYLCASSMGEADYNEQFFGPGTRLTVL.